Following are 13 T cell receptor beta chains from one sample sequenced in a study of blood T cell repertoires in COVID-19. The repertoire was sequenced with immunoSEQ multiplex PCR; TCRdb's copy has only in-frame clones and lacks some. The data contain approximately 230,000 clones, approximately 90% of them seen just once; the ten biggest clones take up 2.1%. Material: peripheral blood. These receptors all come from a woman in her forties who had recovered from COVID-19.

This rearrangement joins TRBV4-2 to TRBJ2-5; 7 bases map to TRBD2. The trim removed 4 bases at V and 4 bases at J, leaving 15 bases unmatched. The CDR3 covers 17 residues. The germline V gene encodes CDR1 LGHNA and CDR2 YNFKEQ. The CDR3 bases are TGTGCCAGCAGCCGAGGGGACCGCGGGGGATTTGGAGAGACCCAGTACTTC. Protein sequence: CASSRGDRGGFGETQYF.

V and J are TRBV10-3 and TRBJ1-2; D possibly corresponds to TRBD1 (6 bases). Germline V gives CDR1 ENHRY, CDR2 SYGVKD. V lost 10 bases and J 4 bases, leaving 13 bases between the germline ends. The CDR3 consists of 12 residues. DNA of the CDR3: TGTGCCAGCACGGACAGTGGCTATGGCTACACCTTC. This gives the protein CASTDSGYGYTF.

The gene calls are TRBV9 and TRBJ1-2; the D gene is possibly TRBD1 (5 bases). V was pared by 6 bases and J by 0 bases, with 15 bases between. The CDR3 sequence is 15 residues long. Germline loops: CDR1 SGDLS, CDR2 YYNGEE. The CDR3 region has the DNA TGTGCCAGCACCCTCCTCGACAGCACTAACTATGGCTACACCTTC. This gives the protein CASTLLDSTNYGYTF. Variable domain in full (rest from reference TRBV9 and TRBJ1-2): DSGVTQTPKHLITATGQRVTLRCSPRSGDLSVYWYQQSLDQGLQFLIQYYNGEERAKGNILERFSAQQFPDLHSELNLSSLELGDSALYFCASTLLDSTNYGYTFGSGTRLTVV.

Only one count was recorded for this clone. This chain connects TRBV3-1 (or the pseudogene TRBV3-2) to TRBJ2-7, with TRBD2 as a possible D gene (5 bases). V lost 5 bases and J lost 3, with 17 bases in between. This CDR3 is built from 15 residues. The germline gives CDR1 LGHDT, CDR2 YNNKEL (reference sequence). CDR3 bases: TGTGCCAGCAGCACCCGGGGTAGCGCTCTCTACGAGCAGTACTTC. It yields the protein CASSTRGSALYEQYF.

The V gene is TRBV3-1 (or the pseudogene TRBV3-2), the J gene TRBJ1-2; D is perhaps TRBD1 (5 bases). Germline V gene lookup returns CDR1 LGHDT and CDR2 YNNKEL (reference sequence). The CDR3 sequence is 17 residues long. V dropped 0 bases and J dropped 2 bases, with 16 bases sitting between them. CDR3 DNA: TGTGCCAGCAGCCAAGATCTTGCAGGGTTCCGAAACTATGGCTACACCTTC. It translates to CASSQDLAGFRNYGYTF.

This clone was detected once. The rearrangement uses TRBV19 and TRBJ1-2; TRBD1 agrees at 8 bases. Germline-derived CDR1 and CDR2 are LNHDA and SQIVND (reference sequence). This CDR3 is built from 14 residues. V shed 7 bases, J shed 5 bases, and the junction held 9 bases outside the gene matches. The CDR3 protein is CASMGDRNPYGYTF. For the CDR3, the DNA is TGTGCCAGTATGGGGGACAGGAACCCTTATGGCTACACCTTC.

This clone was seen a handful of times. The genes are TRBV28 and TRBJ1-5, with TRBD1 matching over 10 bases. CDR1 and CDR2 from the germline V gene are MDHEN and SYDVKM. V was pared by 5 bases and J by 4 bases, with 14 bases of the junction left unmatched. This CDR3 comprises 18 residues. The CDR3 DNA reads TGTGCCAGCAGTGACGAACCCATGGGACAGGGGTATAATCAGCCCCAGCATTTT. Translating it yields CASSDEPMGQGYNQPQHF.

This clone occurred once. The chain couples TRBV9 to TRBJ2-7; the match to TRBD2 covers 8 bases. Germline CDR1 and CDR2: SGDLS and YYNGEE. This CDR3 contains 15 residues. The J segment lost 2 bases and the V segment lost 3 bases, leaving 7 bases of the junction unmatched. The CDR3 DNA reads TGTGCCAGCAGCGCCCGGACGGGGGGGACCTACGAGCAGTACTTC. Its protein product is CASSARTGGTYEQYF.

The chain joins TRBV28 to TRBJ1-2; 11 bases line up with TRBD1. This CDR3 is built from 21 residues. V lost 6 bases, J lost 0 bases, and 21 bases stayed unmatched. CDR1 MDHEN and CDR2 SYDVKM come from the germline V gene. The DNA for the CDR3 is TGTGCCAGCAGGCCCGGACAGGGGGCGATCCATCCCCCCTCCCCTAACTATGGCTACACCTTC. It yields the protein CASRPGQGAIHPPSPNYGYTF.

CDR3 loop: CASRTPGNQMNTEAFF. The CDR3 DNA reads as TGTGCCAGCCGGACGCCAGGGAACCAGATGAACACTGAAGCTTTCTTT. J is TRBJ1-1 and V is TRBV18; TRBD1 is a possible D gene (5 bases). This CDR3 has 16 amino acids. V was shortened by 8 bases and J by 0 bases, with 19 bases between the two germline ends. The germline CDR1 and CDR2 sequences are KGHSH and LQKENI.

J is TRBJ2-7 and V is TRBV5-1, with D possibly matching TRBD1 (5 bases). The CDR3 is 12 residues long. The V and J ends lost 4 bases and 0 bases respectively, with 5 bases between them. Germline CDR1 reads SGHRS; CDR2 reads YFSETQ. Here the CDR3 reads CASSDSSYEQYF. The CDR3 DNA sequence: TGCGCCAGCAGCGACAGCTCCTACGAGCAGTACTTC.

The chain joins TRBV5-1 to TRBJ1-4; D not certain. Germline values: CDR1 SGHRS, CDR2 YFSETQ. V lost 0 bases to trimming and J lost 11 bases, with 17 bases between them. The CDR3 has 15 residues. Written as DNA, the CDR3 is TGCGCCAGCAGCTTGGGAAGCCTCGGGAATGGGAAACTGTTTTTT. The encoded protein is CASSLGSLGNGKLFF.

V gene TRBV4-1 combines with J gene TRBJ2-1; D perhaps matches TRBD1 (5 bases). Trimming left V 1 base short and J 2 bases short, with 6 bases between. CDR3 length equals 14 residues. Germline loops: CDR1 MGHRA, CDR2 YSYEKL. The chain's CDR3 is CASSQARAYNEQFF. The DNA for the CDR3 is TGCGCCAGCAGCCAAGCCAGGGCCTACAATGAGCAGTTCTTC.